Given below is one TCR beta chain in context. Its antigen remains unknown. This record belongs to a study of beta chain features in type 1 diabetes. Findings of the study overall: A PCR bias possibly favoring shorter templates would apply equally to patients and controls. Type 1 diabetes patients showed a moderate but significant shortening of TCRB CDR3s in all four CD4+ subsets. Researchers cautioned that cDNA sequencing could over-represent cells with high TCR expression.

Sequencing targeted expressed TCRB transcripts, as all isolated RNA had been reverse transcribed. Measured with immunoSEQ multiplex PCR; TCRdb has only the in-frame clones, and not every one. The sample has hundreds of thousands of clones, 13% seen once. Sequencing used naive CD4+ T cells from blood. This clonotype was sampled from a man between 18 and 35 years old with type 1 diabetes.

CDR3: CASSRGVNTEAFF. The CDR3 DNA reads as TGTGCCAGCAGTCGCGGGGTGAACACTGAAGCTTTCTTT. The rearrangement links TRBV6-5 to TRBJ1-1; D is unresolved. The CDR3 runs to 13 residues. Trimming took 5 bases from V and 0 from J, leaving 7 bases between them. Germline-derived CDR1 and CDR2 are MNHEY and SVGAGI.